The rows below give T cell receptor beta chains drawn from one sample of a study of T cell responses to AZD1222 COVID-19 vaccine. Here immunoSEQ multiplex PCR was the method, and the copy in TCRdb shows in-frame clones only, minus some. The table records about 130,000 clones, 75% to 90% of them present only once. The sequenced sample was peripheral blood, obtained on day 0 of AZD1222 vaccination. The receptors originated from an adult in good health. Both conserved end residues are part of each CDR3. Fields, in order: clone size, CDR3 length, J gene, D gene, V gene, CDR3 protein, CDR3 DNA. D genes are given only for firm matches. For some rows the clone size is stated as once, few or many, or as a class when expanded; others skip it.

>once|14|TRBJ1-5|NA|TRBV7-9
CASTGGRGNQPQHF
TGTGCCAGCACGGGGGGCCGGGGCAATCAGCCCCAGCATTTT
>NA|13|TRBJ1-5|NA|TRBV6-5
CATRGGLDQPQHF
TGTGCCACCCGGGGGGGGCTAGATCAGCCCCAGCATTTT
>NA|20|TRBJ2-7|NA|TRBV21-1
CASSKSVLGLAALHTYEQYF
TGTGCCAGCAGCAAGTCGGTGTTGGGACTAGCGGCCCTTCATACCTACGAGCAGTACTTC
>NA|12|TRBJ2-3|NA|TRBV7-3
CASSLKADTQYF
TGTGCCAGCAGCTTAAAGGCAGATACGCAGTATTTT
>NA|15|TRBJ2-2|TRBD2|TRBV25-1
CASSPRLAGTGELFF
TGTGCCAGCAGTCCAAGACTAGCGGGCACCGGGGAGCTGTTTTTT
>NA|14|TRBJ1-5|NA|TRBV11-2
CASSLDFGGQPQHF
TGTGCCAGCAGCTTAGATTTCGGGGGTCAGCCCCAGCATTTT
>NA|20|TRBJ1-6|NA|TRBV19
CASSMNPVQAGSSYNSPLHF
TGTGCCAGTAGTATGAATCCAGTCCAAGCAGGGAGCTCCTATAATTCACCCCTCCACTTT
>NA|14|TRBJ2-3|TRBD2|TRBV6-5
CASKLAGGSDTQYF
TGTGCCAGCAAACTAGCGGGAGGATCAGATACGCAGTATTTT
>NA|18|TRBJ2-1|NA|TRBV5-1
CASSPLGGLMSPNNEQFF
TGCGCCAGCAGCCCTCTTGGTGGGCTGATGTCACCGAACAATGAGCAGTTCTTC
>NA|12|TRBJ2-3|NA|TRBV29-1
CSAGPSTDTQYF
TGCAGCGCCGGACCTAGCACAGATACGCAGTATTTT
>NA|16|TRBJ1-5|TRBD1|TRBV6-5
CASSSDRERGNQPQHF
TGTGCCAGCAGTTCGGACAGGGAGAGGGGCAATCAGCCCCAGCATTTT
>NA|15|TRBJ2-1|TRBD1|TRBV24-1
CATSDLQGSYNEQFF
TGTGCCACCAGTGATTTACAGGGGTCCTACAATGAGCAGTTCTTC
>NA|11|TRBJ1-2|NA|TRBV5-6
CASSLAYGYTF
TGTGCCAGCAGCTTGGCCTATGGCTACACCTTC
>few|15|TRBJ1-1|TRBD1|TRBV7-9
CASSPRTGKNTEAFF
TGTGCCAGCAGCCCGCGGACAGGGAAGAACACTGAAGCTTTCTTT
>once|11|TRBJ1-3|NA|TRBV13
CASSSRSTIYF
TGTGCCAGCAGTTCCCGGAGCACCATATATTTT
>NA|16|TRBJ1-5|NA|TRBV27
CASWPGPGVGNQPQHF
TGTGCCAGCTGGCCGGGGCCGGGCGTGGGGAATCAGCCCCAGCATTTT
>NA|14|TRBJ1-2|NA|TRBV9
CASSVSTNSYGYTF
TGTGCCAGCAGCGTATCCACAAATAGCTATGGCTACACCTTC
>NA|12|TRBJ2-7|TRBD1|TRBV2
CASNRQGGEQYF
TGTGCCAGCAACAGACAGGGGGGCGAGCAGTACTTC
>NA|13|TRBJ1-1|NA|TRBV18
CASSPLDRPEAFF
TGTGCCAGCTCACCACTAGACCGACCTGAAGCTTTCTTT
>NA|13|TRBJ2-7|TRBD1|TRBV12-3/TRBV12-4
CASRDGQVNEQYF
TGTGCCAGCAGAGACGGACAGGTCAACGAGCAGTACTTC
>NA|14|TRBJ2-6|NA|TRBV5-1
CASSIASGANVLTF
TGCGCCAGCAGCATAGCCTCTGGGGCCAACGTCCTGACTTTC
>NA|15|TRBJ1-4|NA|TRBV19
CASSKPGARYEKLFF
TGTGCCAGTAGTAAACCAGGTGCCCGCTATGAAAAACTGTTTTTT
>NA|13|TRBJ1-2|NA|TRBV18
CASSPTGALGYTF
TGTGCCAGCTCACCCACGGGGGCGCTTGGCTACACCTTC
>NA|14|TRBJ1-1|NA|TRBV2
CASSNERQAWGAFF
TGTGCCAGCAGCAATGAGCGGCAGGCCTGGGGAGCTTTCTTT
>NA|16|TRBJ1-2|TRBD1|TRBV3-1/TRBV3-2
CASSHRDRGQFRGYTF
TGTGCCAGCAGCCATAGGGACAGGGGGCAATTCCGTGGCTACACCTTC
>few|11|TRBJ1-1|NA|TRBV20-1
CSARYSTEAFF
TGCAGTGCTAGGTACAGCACTGAAGCTTTCTTT
>NA|13|TRBJ2-7|NA|TRBV18
CASSRGQLYEQYF
TGTGCCAGCTCACGGGGACAACTCTACGAGCAGTACTTC
>NA|15|TRBJ1-2|NA|TRBV11-2
CASSLLRTASSGYTF
TGTGCCAGCAGCTTACTCCGGACAGCGTCCTCGGGCTACACCTTC